These 21 T cell receptor beta chains originate from one sample sequenced in a study of cytomegalovirus exposure and HLA in healthy donors. Primers for the PCR totalled 60 Vbeta and 13 Jbeta. TCRdb's table, derived via immunoSEQ multiplex PCR, lists solely in-frame clones and lacks some. This repertoire shows 210,000 or so clones, 76% found once; its top ten account for over 0.55%. Material for sequencing was PBMCs. These receptors all stem from a man between 18 and 29 years old in good health and CMV-seronegative.

This clone was counted a few times. The CDR3 here is CASSVEPGDPSGANVLTF. CDR3 nucleotides: TGTGCCAGCAGCGTAGAGCCAGGGGACCCCTCTGGGGCCAACGTCCTGACTTTC. V gene TRBV9 combines with J gene TRBJ2-6, with a possible D match to TRBD1 (6 bases). The V end was cut by 0 bases, the J end by 0 bases, with 13 bases between. The germline gives CDR1 SGDLS, CDR2 YYNGEE. The CDR3 runs to 18 residues.

This chain connects TRBV4-1 to TRBJ2-1; D might be TRBD1 (6 bases). Trimming took off 0 bases at V and 2 bases at J, with 14 bases between the two ends. Germline CDR1 MGHRA, CDR2 YSYEKL. The CDR3 runs to 17 residues. Here the CDR3 reads CASSQDGDRRTYNEQFF. Here the CDR3 DNA reads TGCGCCAGCAGCCAAGATGGAGACAGGAGAACCTACAATGAGCAGTTCTTC.

This chain joins TRBV11-2 and TRBJ2-3, with 15 bases aligning to TRBD2. The J segment lost 9 bases and the V segment lost 5 bases, leaving 6 bases of the junction unmatched. The CDR3 is made up of 15 amino acids. Germline CDR1 reads SGHAT; CDR2 reads FQNNGV. CDR3 sequence reads: CASSEGLAGGWTQYF. CDR3 in DNA: TGTGCCAGCAGCGAGGGACTAGCGGGAGGTTGGACGCAGTATTTT.

This sequence joins TRBV5-1 and TRBJ2-1, with D unclear. V gave up 0 bases and J gave up 9 bases, with 4 bases separating them. This CDR3 is 11 amino acids long. The germline V gene has CDR1 SGHRS and CDR2 YFSETQ. CDR3 residues: CASSLALEQFF. The CDR3 region has the DNA TGCGCCAGCAGCTTGGCACTTGAGCAGTTCTTC.

The chain employs TRBV11-2 and TRBJ2-5; D may be TRBD2 (6 bases). Germline CDR1 is SGHAT and CDR2 is FQNNGV. The CDR3 loop spans 13 amino acids. With 5 bases removed from V and 5 bases from J, the gap between germline ends came to 12 bases. CDR3 region: CASSGTSRETQYF. The CDR3 DNA reads as TGTGCCAGCAGCGGGACTTCGCGGGAGACCCAGTACTTC.

This clone was seen a handful of times. This rearrangement joins TRBV28 to TRBJ1-1, with TRBD1 matching over 7 bases. There are 14 residues in the CDR3. V lost 5 bases, J lost 0 bases, and 3 bases stayed unmatched. Germline CDR1 and CDR2: MDHEN and SYDVKM. CDR3 region: CASSRTGLNTEAFF. DNA of the CDR3: TGTGCCAGCAGTCGGACAGGATTGAACACTGAAGCTTTCTTT.

The chain links TRBV2 to TRBJ1-3, with D tentatively TRBD1 (6 bases). V was shortened by 5 bases and J by 0 bases, with 8 bases between the two germline ends. The germline CDR1 and CDR2 sequences are SNHLY and FYNNEI. CDR3 length: 14 residues. The chain's CDR3 is CASSLDSSGNTIYF. The CDR3 bases are TGTGCCAGCAGTCTGGACAGCTCTGGAAACACCATATATTTT.

The V gene is TRBV2, the J gene TRBJ1-2, with 8 nucleotides matching TRBD1. The CDR3 sequence is 15 residues long. Trimming removed 8 bases from V and 2 bases from J; junction bases left unmatched: 10. CDR1 is SNHLY, CDR2 FYNNEI, per germline. CDR3 region: CASQFRQGSNYGYTF. In DNA, the CDR3 is TGTGCCAGCCAATTCCGACAGGGGTCGAACTATGGCTACACCTTC.

This rearrangement joins TRBV6-6 to TRBJ2-1; perhaps TRBD2 as D (5 bases). The germline V gene has CDR1 MNHNY and CDR2 SVGAGI (reference sequence). The CDR3 spans 16 residues. Trimming removed 7 bases at V and 0 bases at J, with 16 bases between. CDR3 in amino acids: CASIGLPRSSYNEQFF. The CDR3 coding sequence is TGTGCCAGCATTGGACTGCCTAGAAGCTCCTACAATGAGCAGTTCTTC.

The chain combines TRBV7-3 with TRBJ2-1; D is unclear. The germline gives CDR1 SGHTA, CDR2 FQGTGA. This CDR3 spans 13 amino acids. The V end was cut by 5 bases, the J end by 9 bases, with 14 bases between. CDR3 protein: CASSPYEVGEQFF. Written as DNA, the CDR3 is TGTGCCAGCAGCCCATACGAGGTTGGTGAGCAGTTCTTC.

Points on this clone: Its ends do not fully match the called genes, so a read error is possible. V is TRBV7-6 and J is TRBJ2-7, with 9 positions matching TRBD2. Germline V gives CDR1 SGHVS, CDR2 FNYEAQ. The CDR3 spans 13 residues. The CDR3, as DNA: TGTGCCAGCAGCTCCCTAGCGGGAAGCCAGCCTGTCTTC. This gives the protein CASSSLAGSQPVF.

The genes are TRBV27 and TRBJ2-7; 9 positions agree with TRBD1. Germline CDR1 MNHEY, CDR2 SMNVEV (reference sequence). The V and J ends lost 4 bases and 5 bases, in that order; junction bases with no gene match: 15. This CDR3 is built from 17 residues. CDR3 sequence: CASSSALWDRDFHEQYF. CDR3 nucleotide sequence: TGTGCCAGCAGTTCAGCACTGTGGGACAGGGACTTCCACGAGCAGTACTTC.

The J gene is TRBJ2-5, the V gene TRBV25-1, with 9 positions matching TRBD2. The length of the CDR3 is 16 residues. V lost 5 bases to trimming and J lost 2 bases; unmatched junction nucleotides: 9. Germline lookup yields CDR1 MGHDK and CDR2 SYGVNS. The chain's CDR3 is CASSKWAGGPQETQYF. For the CDR3, the DNA is TGTGCCAGCAGTAAATGGGCGGGAGGGCCTCAAGAGACCCAGTACTTC. Based on the CDR3 plus reference TRBV25-1 and TRBJ2-5, the full variable domain is EADIYQTPRYLVIGTGKKITLECSQTMGHDKMYWYQQDPGMELHLIHYSYGVNSTEKGDLSSESTVSRIRTEHFPLTLESARPSHTSQYLCASSKWAGGPQETQYFGPGTRLLVL.

The chain links TRBV29-1 to TRBJ1-1, with 8 bases fitting TRBD1. CDR3 length equals 12 residues. Germline loops: CDR1 SQVTM, CDR2 ANQGSEA. The trim removed 7 bases at V and 4 bases at J, leaving 5 bases unmatched. The DNA of the CDR3 is TGCAGCGCCCGTGGGACAGGCACTGAAGCTTTCTTT. It yields the protein CSARGTGTEAFF.

V usage is TRBV2 and J usage is TRBJ2-3; TRBD2 matches at 8 bases. The ends lost 6 bases at V and 2 bases at J; junction bases unmatched: 7. The V gene's germline CDR1 is SNHLY and CDR2 FYNNEI. CDR3 length equals 15 residues. The CDR3 reads CASREREYSTDTQYF. As DNA, the CDR3 is TGTGCCAGCAGGGAGCGGGAGTACTCCACAGATACGCAGTATTTT.

The rearrangement joins TRBV10-3 to TRBJ2-7; TRBD1 aligns across 8 bases. V shed 6 bases, J shed 2 bases, and the junction held 6 bases outside the gene matches. CDR3 length: 14 amino acids. Germline V lookup: CDR1 ENHRY, CDR2 SYGVKD. Here the CDR3 reads CAIRRQGTTYEQYF. CDR3 DNA sequence: TGTGCCATCAGGCGACAGGGGACGACCTACGAGCAGTACTTC.

J is TRBJ2-5 and V is TRBV28; 7 bases line up with TRBD1. Germline-derived CDR1 and CDR2 are MDHEN and SYDVKM. V lost 6 bases, J lost 1 base, and 2 bases stayed unmatched. This CDR3 has 13 residues. The CDR3 coding sequence is TGTGCCAGCAGCGACAGGGCCCAAGAGACCCAGTACTTC. Encoded protein: CASSDRAQETQYF.

V usage is TRBV28 and J usage is TRBJ2-5; TRBD1 aligns across 9 bases. This CDR3 spans 14 amino acids. From germline, CDR1 is MDHEN and CDR2 SYDVKM. V shed 5 bases and J 5 bases; nucleotides not matched to a gene: 6. Written as DNA, the CDR3 is TGTGCCAGCAGTATACAGGGGGCCGGGGAGACCCAGTACTTC. It translates to CASSIQGAGETQYF. The full variable domain, with the rest looked up from reference TRBV28 and TRBJ2-5, is DVKVTQSSRYLVKRTGEKVFLECVQDMDHENMFWYRQDPGLGLRLIYFSYDVKMKEKGDIPEGYSVSREKKERFSLILESASTNQTSMYLCASSIQGAGETQYFGPGTRLLVL.

Comment on this clone: The CDR3 carries no conserved terminal phenylalanine or tryptophan, so it likely arises from a read error. The chain joins TRBV27 to TRBJ1-1; 9 positions agree with TRBD1. The V gene end was trimmed by 3 bases and the J gene end by 7 bases; junction bases not matched to a gene: 6. The CDR3 is made up of 14 amino acids. Germline CDR1 reads MNHEY; CDR2 reads SMNVEV (reference sequence). Here the CDR3 DNA reads TGTGCCAGCAGTTTGGACAGGGGAAGGAATGAAGCTTTCCTT. Amino acids: CASSLDRGRNEAFL.

This clone was counted only a few times. This sequence joins TRBV18 and TRBJ2-7; 8 nucleotides align to TRBD2. CDR1 and CDR2 from the germline V gene are KGHSH and LQKENI. The CDR3 runs to 15 residues. J gave up 0 bases and V 2 bases, and 3 bases lay outside the gene matches. This CDR3 is CASSPYSGVSYEQYF. The CDR3 nucleotides read TGTGCCAGCTCACCATATAGCGGGGTCTCCTACGAGCAGTACTTC.

The chain couples TRBV6-5 to TRBJ2-7; possible D gene TRBD1, 7 bases. The V and J ends lost 6 bases and 4 bases respectively, with 16 bases between them. CDR1 is MNHEY and CDR2 is SVGAGI in the germline V gene. The CDR3 totals 14 residues. The CDR3 reads CASRPEQGRYEQYF. The CDR3 coding sequence is TGTGCCAGCAGACCCGAACAGGGGAGGTACGAGCAGTACTTC.